The source of this T cell receptor beta chain is a study of blood T cell repertoires in COVID-19 (dated by TCRdb to the early 2020s). With respect to the entire study: The collaborator samples originated in the United States, Italy and Spain and spanned the acute and convalescent phases of COVID-19. The prospective study material was composed of cDNA or gDNA derived from T cells, B-cell-depleted T cells, or PBMCs. Subjects who had been exposed to COVID-19, were actively infected with it, or had recovered from it provided the deeply sampled blood TCRbeta repertoires that made up the dataset. A freely available public database, intended as a resource for researchers studying the immune response to SARS-CoV-2, is where the repertoires were released. The samples were drawn from the first 160 participants of the ongoing ImmuneRACE study and from about 1,200 subjects provided by 6 global collaborators. Nearly every sample came with metadata listing a de-identified subject ID, COVID-19 status, age in years and sex. Where available, HLA class I and class II types were taken from metadata supplied by the sample provider and were not determined by assay-based typing.

In regard to this clone: Its antigen is not yet known. No qualities accompany the bases; no much larger clone lies one base away.

The collaborating institutions used their own protocols to collect whole blood in K2EDTA tubes. Collaborator samples were shipped for TCRbeta analysis as frozen whole blood, isolated PBMCs, or DNA extracted from either sample type. The paper as a whole reports these results and caveats: Clinical and demographic metadata were provided uncurated, with the amount varying by source and participant.

TCRbeta CDR3 regions were amplified from genomic DNA by means of the immunoSEQ Assay, a bias-controlled multiplex PCR. The original methods were these. Nucleated cell counts per sample were estimated from amplification of reference gene primers within the assay. To quantify the absolute abundance of each unique TCRbeta CDR3 rearrangement, sequence reads were collapsed and filtered. For each sample, productive Simpson clonality was calculated by taking the square root of Simpson's diversity index across productive rearrangements. As stored in TCRdb, this immuneACCESS dataset retains in-frame rearrangements with V and J assigned. A fraction of the clones does not appear; measured against another copy, unresolved V genes explain less than half of the discrepancy, and the remainder lacks a known reason. V and J calls and clone size are copied from that table; D and trimming were computed from the DNA. This sample comprises some 100,000 clones, roughly nine tenths of them detected only once. The ten largest account for roughly 4.9% of the sample.

The CDR3 runs 15 amino acids, cysteine and phenylalanine included. Just the 45-base CDR3 DNA is kept, in frame starting at base 1. Trimming accounts for 4 bases at V and 5 bases at J, while the number of junction bases matched to no gene is 9. CDR1 and CDR2 are drawn from the germline V gene: SGHVS, FQNEAQ. The receptor comes from a woman over 75 with active COVID-19. The rearrangement combines TRBV7-8 with TRBJ2-5, with 8 middle bases fitting TRBD2. Sequencing was carried out using peripheral blood. The nucleotide sequence is TGTGCCAGCAGCTCCCCGGGGGGGAGTAGCGAGACCCAGTACTTC. Its protein is CASSSPGGSSETQYF.